At least ten counts were recorded for the clone carrying this T cell receptor beta chain. Its antigen is still unknown. From germline, CDR1 is LGHDT and CDR2 YNNKEL (reference sequence). V was trimmed by 0 bases and J by 1 base, leaving 7 bases between them. There are 14 residues in the CDR3. The investigators amplified TCR beta CDR3 regions from RNA transcripts. The HTBI primer set served for first-round RT-PCR of the TCR CDR3. TCRdb itself ran the multiplex PCR reads through MiXCR, one entry per CDR3 protein. This sample yields about 410,000 distinct CDR3 sequences, of which roughly 14% are seen a single time; about 13% belongs to the top ten. The data were taken from a study of T cells in Graves' hyperthyroidism and ophthalmopathy. Study context: Peripheral blood was obtained at initial diagnosis, preceding any treatment.

Findings of the study overall: Blood samples included most of the expanded thyroid clonotypes exceeding 0.001.

Patients affected by ophthalmopathy presented a Clinical Activity Score of at least 3, a NOSPECS grade of at least 4, and disease duration below 3 months. PBMCs came from about 10 ml fresh peripheral blood. The sequence was collected from a man younger than 30 with Graves' ophthalmopathy. The chain joins TRBV3-1 to TRBJ2-7; D unresolved. Sequenced sample: blood. As DNA, the CDR3 is TGTGCCAGCAGCCAAGAGGGAACATCCTACGAGCAGTACTTC. Encoded protein: CASSQEGTSYEQYF.